This T cell receptor (beta chain) was documented in a study of blood T cells in healthy people across ages. About the study: Every two T cells gave about one barcoded beta molecule via template switching.

Trimming removed 6 bases at V and 6 bases at J, with 15 bases between. The germline gives CDR1 DFQATT, CDR2 SNEGSKA (reference sequence). The CDR3 extends over 13 amino acids. With a J-beta primer mix and a sample-barcoded 5' primer, a second PCR ran roughly 6 to 11 cycles. From the 5' RACE reads, TCRdb called clonotypes with MiXCR, one entry per CDR3 protein. The table has hundreds of thousands of distinct CDR3 sequences, more than 45% seen once; the top ten hold approximately 23%. The V call is TRBV20-1, the J call TRBJ1-5; TRBD1 is a possible D gene (6 bases). This clonotype was obtained from a man aged 30 to 45 in good health. Sequencing used blood. The DNA of the CDR3 is TGCAGTGCCGCGGGACATTCGGGTCAGCCCCAGCATTTT. Its translation is CSAAGHSGQPQHF.